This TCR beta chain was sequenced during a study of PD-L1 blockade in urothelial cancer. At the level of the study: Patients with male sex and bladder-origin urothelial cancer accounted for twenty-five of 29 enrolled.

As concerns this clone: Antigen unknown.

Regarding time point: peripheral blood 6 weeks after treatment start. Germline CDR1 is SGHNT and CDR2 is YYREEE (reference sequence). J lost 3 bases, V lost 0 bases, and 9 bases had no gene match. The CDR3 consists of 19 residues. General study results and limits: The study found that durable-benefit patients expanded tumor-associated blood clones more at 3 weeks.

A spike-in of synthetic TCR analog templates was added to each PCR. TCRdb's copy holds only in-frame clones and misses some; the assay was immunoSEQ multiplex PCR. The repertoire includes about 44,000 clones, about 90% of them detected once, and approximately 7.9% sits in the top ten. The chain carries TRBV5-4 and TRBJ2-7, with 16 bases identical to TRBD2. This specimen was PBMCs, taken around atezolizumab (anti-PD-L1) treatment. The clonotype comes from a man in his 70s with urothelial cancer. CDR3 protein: CASSLDGTSGRASGYEQYF. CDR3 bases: TGTGCCAGCAGCTTGGACGGGACTAGCGGGAGGGCCAGTGGCTACGAGCAGTACTTC.